This TCR beta chain was recorded in a study of breast tumors, draining lymph nodes, adjacent tissues. Breast cancer patients provided tissue from their axillary draining lymph nodes. V lost 0 bases, J lost 3 bases, and 5 bases lay in between. Germline V gene data show CDR1 as KGHSH and CDR2 as LQKENI. The CDR3 loop spans 13 amino acids. Study-level findings and limits: Luminal-like breast cancer showed significantly greater tumor-nontumor repertoire similarity than basal-like breast cancer did. Compared with lymph nodes, tumors were less diverse; compared with nontumor tissue, more.

At least ten counts were recorded for this clonotype. Its antigen is currently unknown. TCRdb reprocessed the multiplex PCR reads via MiXCR and lists one record per CDR3 protein. The sample has 200,000 or so distinct CDR3 sequences; approximately 31% are singletons. The source of this sequence is a female donor with breast cancer. Some clones in this sample may be carry-over from other donors' samples. The chain employs TRBV18 and TRBJ2-5; D perhaps matches TRBD1 (5 bases). Source material: axillary lymph node tissue. The CDR3 loop is CASSPPGEETQYF. CDR3 bases: TGTGCCAGCTCACCACCAGGGGAAGAGACCCAGTACTTC.